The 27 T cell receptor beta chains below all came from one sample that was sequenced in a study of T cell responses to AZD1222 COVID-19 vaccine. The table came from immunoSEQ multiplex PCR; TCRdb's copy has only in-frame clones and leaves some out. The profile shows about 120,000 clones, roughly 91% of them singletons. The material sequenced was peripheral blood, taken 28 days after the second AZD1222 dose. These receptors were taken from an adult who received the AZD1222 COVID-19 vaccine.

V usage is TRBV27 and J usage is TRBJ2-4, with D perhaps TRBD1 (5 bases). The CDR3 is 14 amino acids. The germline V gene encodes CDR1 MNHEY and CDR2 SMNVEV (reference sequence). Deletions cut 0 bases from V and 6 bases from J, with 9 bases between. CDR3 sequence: CASSLSGVRNIQYF. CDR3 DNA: TGTGCCAGCAGTTTATCAGGGGTCCGAAACATTCAGTACTTC.

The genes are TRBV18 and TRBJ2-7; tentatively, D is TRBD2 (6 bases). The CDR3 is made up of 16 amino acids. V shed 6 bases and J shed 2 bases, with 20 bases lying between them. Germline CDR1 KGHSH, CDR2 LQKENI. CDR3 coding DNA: TGTGCCAGCTCCGCCCTCGGGGGTCAGTTCCCCTACGAGCAGTACTTC. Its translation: CASSALGGQFPYEQYF.

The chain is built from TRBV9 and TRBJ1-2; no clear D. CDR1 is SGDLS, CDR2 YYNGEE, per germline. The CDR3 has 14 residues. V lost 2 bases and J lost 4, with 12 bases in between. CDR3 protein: CASSVVAGSYGYTF. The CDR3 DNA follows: TGTGCCAGCAGCGTGGTCGCGGGGAGCTATGGCTACACCTTC.

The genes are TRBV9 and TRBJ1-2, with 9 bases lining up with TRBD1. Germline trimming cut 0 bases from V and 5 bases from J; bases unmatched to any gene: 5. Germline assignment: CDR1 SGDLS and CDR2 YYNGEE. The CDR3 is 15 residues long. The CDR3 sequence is CASSVGDREWYGYTF. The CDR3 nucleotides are TGTGCCAGCAGCGTAGGGGACAGGGAGTGGTATGGCTACACCTTC.

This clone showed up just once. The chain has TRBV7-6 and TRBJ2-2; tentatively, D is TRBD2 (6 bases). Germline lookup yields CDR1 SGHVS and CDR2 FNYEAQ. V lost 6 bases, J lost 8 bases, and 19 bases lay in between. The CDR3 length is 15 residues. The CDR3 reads CASSLLGDFLGELFF. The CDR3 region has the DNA TGTGCCAGCAGTTTGTTGGGGGACTTCCTTGGGGAGCTGTTTTTT.

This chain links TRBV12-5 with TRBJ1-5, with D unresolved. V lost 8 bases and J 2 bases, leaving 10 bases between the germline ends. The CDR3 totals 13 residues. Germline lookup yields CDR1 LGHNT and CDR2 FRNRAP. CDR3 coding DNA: TGTGCTAGTAGTGTCGGGGGCAATCAGCCCCAGCATTTT. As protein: CASSVGGNQPQHF.

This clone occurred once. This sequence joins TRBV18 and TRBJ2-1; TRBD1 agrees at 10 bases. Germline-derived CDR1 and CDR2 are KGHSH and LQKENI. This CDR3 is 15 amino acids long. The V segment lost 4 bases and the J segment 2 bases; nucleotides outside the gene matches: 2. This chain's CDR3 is CASSLGTGAYNEQFF. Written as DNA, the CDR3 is TGTGCCAGCTCACTCGGGACAGGGGCCTACAATGAGCAGTTCTTC.

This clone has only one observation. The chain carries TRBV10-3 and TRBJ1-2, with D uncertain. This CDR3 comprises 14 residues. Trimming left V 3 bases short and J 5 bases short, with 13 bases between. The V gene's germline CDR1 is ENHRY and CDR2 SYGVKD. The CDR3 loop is CAISDTRVGYGYTF. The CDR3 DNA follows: TGTGCCATCAGTGATACAAGGGTGGGGTATGGCTACACCTTC.

CDR3 region: CASSPQGWGGYTF. Here the CDR3 DNA reads TGCGCCAGCAGCCCCCAGGGCTGGGGAGGCTACACCTTC. The chain has TRBV4-1 and TRBJ1-2; D is perhaps TRBD1 (5 bases). Trimming removed 4 bases at V and 8 bases at J, with 14 bases between. Germline V lookup: CDR1 MGHRA, CDR2 YSYEKL. The CDR3 extends over 13 amino acids.

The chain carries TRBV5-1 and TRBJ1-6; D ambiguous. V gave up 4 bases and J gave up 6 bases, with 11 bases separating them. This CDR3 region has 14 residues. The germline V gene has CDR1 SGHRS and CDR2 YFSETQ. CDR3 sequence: CASSPTATNSPLHF. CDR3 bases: TGCGCCAGCAGCCCCACAGCGACTAATTCACCCCTCCACTTT.

CDR3 DNA sequence: TGTGCCACCAGTGGTCTCGTAGAGACCCAGTACTTC. It translates to CATSGLVETQYF. The V call is TRBV24-1, the J call TRBJ2-5; D gene ambiguous. V dropped 5 bases and J dropped 4 bases, with 7 bases sitting between them. The CDR3 covers 12 residues. Germline V gives CDR1 KGHDR, CDR2 SFDVKD.

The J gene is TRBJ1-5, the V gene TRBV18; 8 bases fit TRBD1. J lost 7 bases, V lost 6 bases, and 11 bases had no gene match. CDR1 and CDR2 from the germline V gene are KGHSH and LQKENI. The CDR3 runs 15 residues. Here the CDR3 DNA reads TGTGCCAGCTCCCTCGGGGACAGGCCGCGCCAGCCCCAGCATTTT. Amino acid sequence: CASSLGDRPRQPQHF.

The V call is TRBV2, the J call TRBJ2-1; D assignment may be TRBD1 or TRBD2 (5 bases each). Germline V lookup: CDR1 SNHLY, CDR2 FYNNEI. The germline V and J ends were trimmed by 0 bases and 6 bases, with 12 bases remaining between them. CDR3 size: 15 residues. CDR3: CASSEAGAGLNEQFF. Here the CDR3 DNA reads TGTGCCAGCAGTGAAGCCGGGGCAGGGCTCAATGAGCAGTTCTTC. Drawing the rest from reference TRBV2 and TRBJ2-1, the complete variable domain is EPEVTQTPSHQVTQMGQEVILRCVPISNHLYFYWYRQILGQKVEFLVSFYNNEISEKSEIFDDQFSVERPDGSNFTLKIRSTKLEDSAMYFCASSEAGAGLNEQFFGPGTRLTVL.

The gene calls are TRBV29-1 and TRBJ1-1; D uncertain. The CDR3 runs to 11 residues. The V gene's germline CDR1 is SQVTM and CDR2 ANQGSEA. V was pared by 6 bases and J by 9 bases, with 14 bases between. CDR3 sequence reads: CSVDRGVQAFF. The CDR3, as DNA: TGCAGCGTGGACCGTGGGGTTCAAGCTTTCTTT.

This chain's CDR3 is CATSRSGKPEAFF. CDR3 sequence (DNA): TGTGCCACCTCCCGATCAGGGAAGCCTGAAGCTTTCTTT. V is TRBV15 and J is TRBJ1-1; a weak D match, TRBD1 (5 bases). Trimming stripped 8 bases from V and 6 bases from J, with 16 bases between. Germline V lookup: CDR1 LNHNV, CDR2 YYDKDF (reference sequence). The CDR3 is 13 residues long.

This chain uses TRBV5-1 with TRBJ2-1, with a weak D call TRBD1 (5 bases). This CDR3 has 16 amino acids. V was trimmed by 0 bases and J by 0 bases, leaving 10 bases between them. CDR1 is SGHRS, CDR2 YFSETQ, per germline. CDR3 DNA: TGCGCCAGCAGCTTGGGACAGCTGAACTCCTACAATGAGCAGTTCTTC. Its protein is CASSLGQLNSYNEQFF.

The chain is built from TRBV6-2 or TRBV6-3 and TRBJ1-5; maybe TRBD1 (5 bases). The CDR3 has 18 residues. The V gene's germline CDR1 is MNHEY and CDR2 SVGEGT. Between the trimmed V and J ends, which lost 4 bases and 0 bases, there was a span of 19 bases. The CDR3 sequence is CASSWDVPGGHSNQPQHF. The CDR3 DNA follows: TGTGCCAGCAGTTGGGACGTTCCCGGAGGACATAGCAATCAGCCCCAGCATTTT.

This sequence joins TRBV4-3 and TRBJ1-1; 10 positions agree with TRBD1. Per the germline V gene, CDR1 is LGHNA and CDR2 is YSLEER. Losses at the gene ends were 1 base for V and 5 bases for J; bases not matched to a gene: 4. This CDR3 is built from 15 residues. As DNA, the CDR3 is TGCGCCAGCAGCCAAGGGGACAGGGGACGGACTGAAGCTTTCTTT. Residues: CASSQGDRGRTEAFF.

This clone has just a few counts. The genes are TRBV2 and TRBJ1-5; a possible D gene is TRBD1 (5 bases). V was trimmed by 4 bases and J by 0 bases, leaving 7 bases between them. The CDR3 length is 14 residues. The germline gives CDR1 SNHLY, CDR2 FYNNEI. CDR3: CASSVQGSNQPQHF. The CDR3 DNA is TGTGCCAGCAGTGTGCAGGGTAGCAATCAGCCCCAGCATTTT.

The CDR3: CASSHGGTGEKLFF. CDR3 nucleotides: TGCGCCAGCAGCCACGGGGGGACAGGTGAAAAACTGTTTTTT. V usage is TRBV4-1 and J usage is TRBJ1-4; the match to TRBD1 covers 8 bases. The V gene's germline CDR1 is MGHRA and CDR2 YSYEKL. Losses at the gene ends were 3 bases for V and 7 bases for J; bases not matched to a gene: 4. CDR3 length: 14 residues.

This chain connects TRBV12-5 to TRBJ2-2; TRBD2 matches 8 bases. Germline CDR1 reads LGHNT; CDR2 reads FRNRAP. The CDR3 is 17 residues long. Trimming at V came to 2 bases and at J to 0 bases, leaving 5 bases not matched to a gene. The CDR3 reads CASGLIHSGANTGELFF. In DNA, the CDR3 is TGTGCTAGTGGTTTGATCCATAGCGGGGCGAACACCGGGGAGCTGTTTTTT. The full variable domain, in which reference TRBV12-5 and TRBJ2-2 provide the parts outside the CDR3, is DARVTQTPRHKVTEMGQEVTMRCQPILGHNTVFWYRQTMMQGLELLAYFRNRAPLDDSGMPKDRFSAEMPDATLATLKIQPSEPRDSAVYFCASGLIHSGANTGELFFGEGSRLTVL.

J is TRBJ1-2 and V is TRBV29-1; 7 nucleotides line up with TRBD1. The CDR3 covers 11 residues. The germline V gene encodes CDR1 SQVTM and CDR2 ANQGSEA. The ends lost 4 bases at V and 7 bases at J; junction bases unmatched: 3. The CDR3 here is CSVVGGSGYTF. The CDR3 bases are TGCAGCGTTGTAGGGGGCTCTGGCTACACCTTC.

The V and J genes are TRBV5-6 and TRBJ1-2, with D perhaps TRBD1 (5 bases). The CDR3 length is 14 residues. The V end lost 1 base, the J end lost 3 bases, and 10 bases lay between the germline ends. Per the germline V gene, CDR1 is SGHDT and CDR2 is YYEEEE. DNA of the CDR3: TGTGCCAGCAGCTTGCCAGGGCCGGACTATGGCTACACCTTC. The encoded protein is CASSLPGPDYGYTF.

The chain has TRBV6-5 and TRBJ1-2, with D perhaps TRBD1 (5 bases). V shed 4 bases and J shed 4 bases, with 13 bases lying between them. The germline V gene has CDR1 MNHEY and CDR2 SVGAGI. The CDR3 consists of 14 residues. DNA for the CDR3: TGTGCCAGCAGTTCCAGGGCCAGGTTCTATGGCTACACCTTC. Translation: CASSSRARFYGYTF.

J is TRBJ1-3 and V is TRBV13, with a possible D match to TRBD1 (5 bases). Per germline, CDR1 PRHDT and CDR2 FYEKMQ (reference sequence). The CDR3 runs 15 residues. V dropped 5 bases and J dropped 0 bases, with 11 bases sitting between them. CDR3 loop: CASSKEGRSGNTIYF. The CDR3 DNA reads TGTGCCAGCAGCAAAGAGGGGCGCTCTGGAAACACCATATATTTT. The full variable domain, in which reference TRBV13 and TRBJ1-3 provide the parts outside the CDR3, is AAGVIQSPRHLIKEKRETATLKCYPIPRHDTVYWYQQGPGQDPQFLISFYEKMQSDKGSIPDRFSAQQFSDYHSELNMSSLELGDSALYFCASSKEGRSGNTIYFGEGSWLTVV.

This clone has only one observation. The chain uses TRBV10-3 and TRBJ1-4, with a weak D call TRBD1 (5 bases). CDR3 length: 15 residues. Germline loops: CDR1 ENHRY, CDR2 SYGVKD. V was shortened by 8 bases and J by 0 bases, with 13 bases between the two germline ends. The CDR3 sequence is CAIGVAGPTNEKLFF. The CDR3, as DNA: TGTGCCATCGGGGTAGCGGGGCCAACTAATGAAAAACTGTTTTTT.

The CDR3 sequence: CASSLAGQAQPQHF. For the CDR3, the DNA is TGTGCCAGCAGCTTAGCCGGACAGGCCCAGCCCCAGCATTTT. The gene calls are TRBV7-2 and TRBJ1-5; the match to TRBD1 covers 7 bases. V shed 0 bases and J 7 bases; nucleotides not matched to a gene: 3. The CDR3 is made up of 14 amino acids. CDR1 and CDR2 from the germline V gene are SGHTA and FQGNSA. Together with reference TRBV7-2 and TRBJ1-5, the CDR3 gives the full variable domain: GAGVSQSPSNKVTEKGKDVELRCDPISGHTALYWYRQSLGQGLEFLIYFQGNSAPDKSGLPSDRFSAERTGGSVSTLTIQRTQQEDSAVYLCASSLAGQAQPQHFGDGTRLSIL.